This entry features one T cell receptor (beta chain) sequence. The data were taken from a study of cytomegalovirus exposure and HLA in healthy donors. With V trimmed by 8 bases and J by 4 bases, 5 bases remained unmatched. In germline, CDR1 is SGHTA, CDR2 FQGNSA. The CDR3 is 15 amino acids. Researchers ran the PCR with 60 Vbeta and 13 Jbeta primers. Source study methods: In a later analysis, the count reached approximately 80 million unique TCR beta chains, with about 12 million shared. Assay used: immunoSEQ multiplex PCR; TCRdb lists only in-frame clones, some missing. V and J calls and clone size are given by that table; D and trimming were obtained from the DNA. The sample records approximately 97,000 clones, 75% to 80% being singletons.

This receptor was taken from a male donor in good health and CMV-seropositive. The genes are TRBV7-2 and TRBJ2-5; the match to TRBD2 covers 15 bases. Sequencing input: PBMCs. The CDR3: CASGPGLAGGETQYF. As DNA, the CDR3 is TGTGCCAGCGGCCCGGGACTAGCGGGAGGAGAGACCCAGTACTTC.